These 23 T cell receptor beta chains were sequenced from one sample in a study of radiation and T cells in renal cell carcinoma. Specified time point: blood 4 weeks post-SBRT, at nephrectomy. This sample's treatment: 15 Gy SBRT to primary tumor, nephrectomy 4 weeks later. The assay was immunoSEQ multiplex PCR, and TCRdb's table has in-frame clones only and misses some. The sample records over 90,000 clones, around 84% being singletons. Sequencing was performed on blood, taken from a patient whose treatment included radiotherapy and nephrectomy. The receptors originated from a man aged 55 to 70 with renal cell carcinoma.

The chain joins TRBV4-1 to TRBJ2-1, with D unclear. CDR1 is MGHRA, CDR2 YSYEKL, per germline. Deletions cut 2 bases from V and 4 bases from J, with 15 bases between. The length of the CDR3 is 16 residues. The CDR3 sequence: CASSQRITTQYNEQFF. The CDR3 DNA reads TGCGCCAGCAGCCAAAGGATTACGACCCAGTACAATGAGCAGTTCTTC.

This clone was observed at least ten times. The chain carries TRBV10-3 and TRBJ1-1, with D maybe TRBD1 (6 bases). Between the trimmed V and J ends, which lost 0 bases and 6 bases, there was a span of 11 bases. This CDR3 comprises 14 residues. The germline V gene encodes CDR1 ENHRY and CDR2 SYGVKD. The DNA for the CDR3 is TGTGCCATCAGTGAGTCTGGGGGGCGATCTGAAGCTTTCTTT. This gives the protein CAISESGGRSEAFF.

V and J are TRBV6-5 and TRBJ2-7; D not certain. CDR3 length: 14 amino acids. Per germline, CDR1 MNHEY and CDR2 SVGAGI. V was shortened by 5 bases and J by 3 bases, with 14 bases between the two germline ends. The CDR3 loop is CASSPQNRLYEQYF. The CDR3 DNA follows: TGTGCCAGCAGTCCCCAAAACAGACTCTACGAGCAGTACTTC.

The chain links TRBV5-1 to TRBJ2-3, with D perhaps TRBD1 or TRBD2 (5 bases each). The CDR3 has 13 residues. Trimming removed 4 bases at V and 8 bases at J, with 14 bases between. Germline V gene data show CDR1 as SGHRS and CDR2 as YFSETQ. The CDR3 coding sequence is TGCGCCAGCAGCGACGGGGCCCTCGCTACGCAGTATTTT. Translation gives CASSDGALATQYF. Supplemented by reference TRBV5-1 and TRBJ2-3, the full variable domain reads KAGVTQTPRYLIKTRGQQVTLSCSPISGHRSVSWYQQTPGQGLQFLFEYFSETQRNKGNFPGRFSGRQFSNSRSEMNVSTLELGDSALYLCASSDGALATQYFGPGTRLTVL.

Of note for this clone: The CDR3 does not close with the conserved phenylalanine or tryptophan, likely indicating a read error. It is unclear where the CDR3 begins or ends on the DNA, so no DNA is shown, and the CDR3 is as TCRdb lists it. The chain joins TRBV6-6 to TRBJ2-7. Germline lookup yields CDR1 MNHNY and CDR2 SVGAGI (reference sequence). The CDR3 is 13 residues long, counting both termini. The CDR3 sequence: CASSYSKGLVSGL.

CDR3 sequence: CASSRLVPGPWEMAGYTF. In DNA form, the CDR3 reads TGCGCCAGCAGCCGACTGGTGCCGGGCCCCTGGGAGATGGCTGGCTACACCTTC. The chain links TRBV4-1 to TRBJ1-2; D ambiguous. The V and J ends lost 4 bases and 7 bases respectively, with 28 bases between them. This CDR3 has 18 amino acids. Germline loops: CDR1 MGHRA, CDR2 YSYEKL.

The chain uses TRBV4-2 and TRBJ2-6; a weak D match, TRBD2 (5 bases). In germline, CDR1 is LGHNA, CDR2 YNFKEQ. The length of the CDR3 is 17 residues. Trimming took 4 bases from V and 3 from J, leaving 16 bases between them. CDR3 DNA sequence: TGTGCCAGCAGCCCCGAACATACGGGGTTTGGGGCCAACGTCCTGACTTTC. The encoded protein is CASSPEHTGFGANVLTF.

The V gene is TRBV27, the J gene TRBJ2-7; D assignment may be TRBD1 or TRBD2 (5 bases each). CDR1 is MNHEY, CDR2 SMNVEV, per germline (reference sequence). The V gene lost 3 bases and the J gene lost 3 bases, with 15 bases spanning the gap. CDR3 length: 15 residues. The chain's CDR3 is CASSLWGRPLYEQYF. The CDR3 coding sequence is TGTGCCAGCAGTTTGTGGGGGAGACCCCTCTACGAGCAGTACTTC.

This rearrangement joins TRBV7-2 to TRBJ2-2; D is perhaps TRBD2 (6 bases). This CDR3 contains 17 residues. Germline V gene data show CDR1 as SGHTA and CDR2 as FQGNSA. V dropped 1 base and J dropped 5 bases, with 17 bases sitting between them. CDR3 sequence: CASSLVPAGPGTGELFF. CDR3 nucleotides: TGTGCCAGCAGCTTAGTACCCGCGGGGCCCGGGACCGGGGAGCTGTTTTTT.

This clone was recorded only once. The genes are TRBV10-3 and TRBJ2-1, with 12 bases matching TRBD2. The germline V gene encodes CDR1 ENHRY and CDR2 SYGVKD. The CDR3 runs to 19 residues. The junction had 18 bases not matched to a gene; V was cut back by 8 bases and J by 4 bases. CDR3 protein: CAISRGLTGTSGPYNEQFF. The CDR3 coding sequence is TGTGCCATCTCTCGGGGACTTACCGGGACTAGCGGGCCGTACAATGAGCAGTTCTTC.

This chain joins TRBV5-1 and TRBJ1-2, with 7 bases aligning to TRBD1. Germline assignment: CDR1 SGHRS and CDR2 YFSETQ. V shed 4 bases, J shed 6 bases, and the junction held 6 bases outside the gene matches. This CDR3 spans 13 amino acids. CDR3 in amino acids: CASSPGTVHGYTF. The CDR3 DNA is TGCGCCAGCAGCCCCGGGACAGTCCATGGCTACACCTTC. The full variable domain, its missing parts supplied by reference TRBV5-1 and TRBJ1-2, is KAGVTQTPRYLIKTRGQQVTLSCSPISGHRSVSWYQQTPGQGLQFLFEYFSETQRNKGNFPGRFSGRQFSNSRSEMNVSTLELGDSALYLCASSPGTVHGYTFGSGTRLTVV.

The chain uses TRBV7-6 and TRBJ1-4; D call uncertain. This CDR3 has 17 residues. V lost 6 bases to trimming and J lost 0 bases, with 17 bases between them. CDR1 is SGHVS and CDR2 is FNYEAQ in the germline V gene. CDR3 region: CASRVSDQGTTNEKLFF. The CDR3 DNA is TGTGCCAGCAGAGTCTCCGATCAAGGGACAACTAATGAAAAACTGTTTTTT.

The chain is built from TRBV6-6 and TRBJ2-7, with 8 bases lining up with TRBD2. This CDR3 has 15 amino acids. The junction had 7 bases not matched to a gene; V was cut back by 0 bases and J by 6 bases. CDR1 and CDR2 (germline): MNHNY, SVGAGI (reference sequence). The CDR3 sequence is CASSYSREGSGEQYF. CDR3 sequence (DNA): TGTGCCAGCAGTTACTCTCGGGAGGGGTCGGGCGAGCAGTACTTC.

The rearrangement links TRBV7-9 to TRBJ1-5; D not certain. This CDR3 is 13 amino acids long. V was pared by 4 bases and J by 0 bases, with 4 bases between. The germline V gene has CDR1 SEHNR and CDR2 FQNEAQ (reference sequence). The CDR3, as DNA: TGTGCCAGCAGCTACAGTAGCAATCAGCCCCAGCATTTT. Its protein product is CASSYSSNQPQHF.

This chain joins TRBV5-1 and TRBJ2-7, with a weak D call TRBD2 (6 bases). Germline CDR1 is SGHRS and CDR2 is YFSETQ. Trimming left V 1 base short and J 2 bases short, with 10 bases between. This CDR3 is 14 amino acids long. The CDR3 reads CASSLISGTYEQYF. Here the CDR3 DNA reads TGCGCCAGCAGCTTGATTAGCGGAACCTACGAGCAGTACTTC.

As concerns this clone: A junction boundary mismatches the germline segment, possibly from a read error. The chain links TRBV13 to TRBJ2-6; D is tentatively TRBD1 or TRBD2 (5 bases each). This CDR3 comprises 16 residues. Germline V gene data show CDR1 as PRHDT and CDR2 as FYEKMQ (reference sequence). The CDR3 loop reads CASTLIVGAGANVLTF. The CDR3 DNA is TGTGCCAGCACCTTAATAGTGGGGGCTGGGGCCAACGTCCTGACTTTC. Variable domain in full (rest from reference TRBV13 and TRBJ2-6): AAGVIQSPRHLIKEKRETATLKCYPIPRHDTVYWYQQGPGQDPQFLISFYEKMQSDKGSIPDRFSAQQFSDYHSELNMSSLELGDSALYFCASTLIVGAGANVLTFGAGSRLTVL.

V is TRBV27 and J is TRBJ2-3; D not resolved. The germline V gene encodes CDR1 MNHEY and CDR2 SMNVEV (reference sequence). The CDR3 consists of 12 residues. V was pared by 6 bases and J by 6 bases, with 10 bases between. The CDR3 DNA reads TGTGCCAGCAGCCACAATTTTGATACGCAGTATTTT. Encoded protein: CASSHNFDTQYF.

The chain is built from TRBV28 and TRBJ2-7, with D maybe TRBD2 (5 bases). The CDR3 has 12 amino acids. The V end lost 8 bases, the J end lost 2 bases, and 10 bases lay between the germline ends. Looked up from germline, CDR1 is MDHEN and CDR2 is SYDVKM. In DNA, the CDR3 is TGTGCCAGCGCGACCGGGGCCTACGAGCAGTACTTC. This translates into CASATGAYEQYF.

This chain uses TRBV7-6 with TRBJ2-3; D remains unclear. The V end lost 4 bases, the J end lost 4 bases, and 12 bases lay between the germline ends. The CDR3 is 14 residues long. Per the germline V gene, CDR1 is SGHVS and CDR2 is FNYEAQ. CDR3 protein: CASSSSDVSDTQYF. In DNA, the CDR3 is TGTGCCAGCAGCTCCTCGGACGTTTCAGATACGCAGTATTTT.

This chain uses TRBV7-2 with TRBJ1-3, with D uncertain. CDR3 length equals 14 residues. V lost 5 bases to trimming and J lost 0 bases, with 8 bases between them. Germline V gene lookup returns CDR1 SGHTA and CDR2 FQGNSA. CDR3 DNA sequence: TGTGCCAGCAGCCCGGTAAACTCTGGAAACACCATATATTTT. Encoded protein: CASSPVNSGNTIYF.

The chain combines TRBV7-2 with TRBJ1-2; a possible D gene is TRBD1 (5 bases). The CDR3 covers 14 residues. Germline CDR1 SGHTA, CDR2 FQGNSA. Trimming shortened V by 6 bases and J by 3 bases, and 14 bases separated the two germline ends. The CDR3 is CASSPPGDYYGYTF. CDR3 DNA: TGTGCCAGCAGTCCACCCGGGGACTACTATGGCTACACCTTC.

The CDR3 spells CAIGQGRRETQYF. Written as DNA, the CDR3 is TGTGCCATCGGACAGGGAAGGAGAGAGACCCAGTACTTC. This sequence joins TRBV10-3 and TRBJ2-5, with TRBD1 matching 8 bases. This CDR3 has 13 amino acids. Germline CDR1 ENHRY, CDR2 SYGVKD. V was clipped by 8 bases and J by 4 bases; unmatched bases: 6.

The genes are TRBV6-1 and TRBJ2-1; 8 bases align to TRBD2. CDR3 size: 15 residues. CDR1 is MNHNS, CDR2 SASEGT, per germline. V lost 1 base, J lost 6 bases, and 5 bases stayed unmatched. In nucleotides, the CDR3 is TGTGCCAGCAGTGAAGTAGGAGCGGGAGTCAATGAGCAGTTCTTC. Amino acid sequence: CASSEVGAGVNEQFF.